Below are 14 T cell receptor beta chains sequenced from a single sample in a study of blood T cell repertoires in COVID-19. This table comes from immunoSEQ multiplex PCR, and its TCRdb copy is limited to in-frame clones, with some not included. The data contain 140,000 to 150,000 clones, 80% to 90% of them singletons. Sequencing input: PBMCs or T cells enriched from blood (not recorded which). These receptors all stem from a man aged 60 to 75 who had recovered from COVID-19.

CDR3: CASGRDSQNSPLHF. In DNA form, the CDR3 reads TGCGCCAGCGGCCGGGACAGCCAGAATTCACCCCTCCACTTT. The V and J genes are TRBV5-1 and TRBJ1-6, with 7 bases lining up with TRBD1. CDR1 SGHRS and CDR2 YFSETQ come from the germline V gene. V shed 7 bases and J 7 bases; nucleotides not matched to a gene: 8. The CDR3 is 14 residues long.

The V call is TRBV20-1, the J call TRBJ2-7, with a tentative D call TRBD2 (5 bases). Between the trimmed V and J ends, which lost 6 bases and 5 bases, there was a span of 11 bases. Looked up from germline, CDR1 is DFQATT and CDR2 is SNEGSKA (reference sequence). This CDR3 spans 11 amino acids. CDR3 in amino acids: CSAPGVDEQYF. As DNA, the CDR3 is TGCAGTGCCCCCGGGGTTGACGAGCAGTACTTC.

J is TRBJ2-1 and V is TRBV11-3; D not resolved. The CDR3 has 13 amino acids. Per the germline V gene, CDR1 is SGHNT and CDR2 is YENEEA. Trimming pared 1 base from V and 7 bases from J, leaving 8 bases between. This CDR3 reads CASSLVIGNEQFF. CDR3 bases: TGTGCCAGCAGCTTAGTTATCGGGAATGAGCAGTTCTTC. The variable domain in full, completed from reference TRBV11-3 and TRBJ2-1, reads EAGVVQSPRYKIIEKKQPVAFWCNPISGHNTLYWYLQNLGQGPELLIRYENEEAVDDSQLPKDRFSAERLKGVDSTLKIQPAELGDSAVYLCASSLVIGNEQFFGPGTRLTVL.

As regards this clone: At one boundary the junction diverges from the germline segment, which might be a read error. The chain carries TRBV5-1 and TRBJ2-1; 7 nucleotides align to TRBD2. From germline, CDR1 is SGHRS and CDR2 YFSETQ. The CDR3 totals 15 residues. CDR3 loop: CAGSLAGGGYNEQFF. The DNA for the CDR3 is TGCGCCGGCAGCTTGGCCGGCGGGGGATACAATGAGCAGTTCTTC.

The rearrangement uses TRBV18 and TRBJ1-3; D is unclear. The CDR3 consists of 15 residues. Germline assignment: CDR1 KGHSH and CDR2 LQKENI. V was clipped by 4 bases and J by 0 bases, with 10 bases between them. In DNA, the CDR3 is TGTGCCAGCTCACGGCCCGGGTCCTCTGGAAACACCATATATTTT. Protein product: CASSRPGSSGNTIYF.

This clone was detected only once. One junction end does not reproduce the germline sequence, and a read error may be involved. The V and J genes are TRBV10-2 and TRBJ1-5; 7 bases line up with TRBD1. This CDR3 comprises 15 residues. CDR1 and CDR2 from the germline V gene are WSHSY and SAAADI. Written as DNA, the CDR3 is TGCGCCACCAGTCCGGGACAGTCGACCAATCAGCCCCAGCATTTT. Translating it yields CATSPGQSTNQPQHF.

Remarks on this clone: The same CDR3 also results from other DNA sequences found in this sample. V is TRBV28 and J is TRBJ1-2, with TRBD1 matching over 10 bases. The CDR3 runs 12 residues. Germline-derived CDR1 and CDR2 are MDHEN and SYDVKM. The V and J ends lost 8 bases and 5 bases, in that order; junction bases with no gene match: 2. CDR3 in DNA: TGTGCCAGCGGGGACAGGGGTTATGGCTACACCTTC. Its protein is CASGDRGYGYTF.

The chain recombines TRBV7-9 with TRBJ2-2, with D possibly matching TRBD1 (5 bases). This CDR3 comprises 14 residues. Germline loops: CDR1 SEHNR, CDR2 FQNEAQ (reference sequence). Trimming stripped 5 bases from V and 6 bases from J, with 13 bases between. The CDR3 is CASSPRVYAGELFF. CDR3 DNA: TGTGCCAGCAGCCCCAGGGTTTACGCCGGGGAGCTGTTTTTT.

The chain combines TRBV4-2 with TRBJ1-3; no reliable D call. The CDR3 has 16 amino acids. The V gene lost 4 bases and the J gene lost 0 bases, with 13 bases spanning the gap. Germline-derived CDR1 and CDR2 are LGHNA and YNFKEQ. The CDR3 sequence: CASSRNQVPSGNTIYF. CDR3 in DNA: TGTGCCAGCAGCCGTAATCAGGTGCCCTCTGGAAACACCATATATTTT.

This CDR3 is CASSMDRKDYGYTF. CDR3 bases: TGTGCCAGCTCAATGGACAGGAAAGACTATGGCTACACCTTC. This chain connects TRBV18 to TRBJ1-2, with 7 bases lining up with TRBD1. Germline assignment: CDR1 KGHSH and CDR2 LQKENI. The CDR3 sequence is 14 residues long. V gave up 5 bases and J gave up 3 bases; unmatched junction bases: 6.

The gene calls are TRBV3-1 (or the pseudogene TRBV3-2) and TRBJ1-1; D is unclear. CDR1 is LGHDT, CDR2 YNNKEL, per germline (reference sequence). V gave up 1 base and J gave up 7 bases, with 10 bases separating them. This CDR3 contains 13 residues. CDR3 DNA: TGTGCCAGCAGCCAAGCCCACGGGAGTGAAGCTTTCTTT. This sequence encodes CASSQAHGSEAFF.

The V call is TRBV7-3, the J call TRBJ1-1; D remains unclear. Germline V CDR1 and CDR2: SGHTA, FQGTGA. V was shortened by 1 base and J by 3 bases, with 6 bases between the two germline ends. The CDR3 covers 13 residues. CDR3 loop: CASSLSADTEAFF. CDR3 bases: TGTGCCAGCAGCTTAAGTGCGGACACTGAAGCTTTCTTT.

The V and J genes are TRBV5-5 and TRBJ1-5; 10 bases are a match to TRBD1. The CDR3 length is 16 residues. V gave up 2 bases and J gave up 3 bases; unmatched junction bases: 5. CDR1 and CDR2 (germline): SGHKS, YYEKEE (reference sequence). The CDR3 sequence: CASSLLGQGNNQPQHF. The CDR3 region has the DNA TGTGCCAGCAGCTTATTGGGACAGGGGAACAATCAGCCCCAGCATTTT. The full variable domain, its missing parts supplied by reference TRBV5-5 and TRBJ1-5, is DAGVTQSPTHLIKTRGQQVTLRCSPISGHKSVSWYQQVLGQGPQFIFQYYEKEERGRGNFPDRFSARQFPNYSSELNVNALLLGDSALYLCASSLLGQGNNQPQHFGDGTRLSIL.

This clone came up a few times. This chain uses TRBV30 with TRBJ2-3; perhaps TRBD1 as D (7 bases). Per the germline V gene, CDR1 is GTSNPN and CDR2 is SVGIG (reference sequence). This CDR3 is built from 15 residues. V was pared by 3 bases and J by 6 bases, with 19 bases between. As DNA, the CDR3 is TGTGCCTGGAGCCCCAGGGGGTTGGGGAGGGATACGCAGTATTTT. It is translated as CAWSPRGLGRDTQYF. Looking up the rest from reference TRBV30 and TRBJ2-3 gives the full variable domain: SQTIHQWPATLVQPVGSPLSLECTVEGTSNPNLYWYRQAAGRGLQLLFYSVGIGQISSEVPQNLSASRPQDRQFILSSKKLLLSDSGFYLCAWSPRGLGRDTQYFGPGTRLTVL.